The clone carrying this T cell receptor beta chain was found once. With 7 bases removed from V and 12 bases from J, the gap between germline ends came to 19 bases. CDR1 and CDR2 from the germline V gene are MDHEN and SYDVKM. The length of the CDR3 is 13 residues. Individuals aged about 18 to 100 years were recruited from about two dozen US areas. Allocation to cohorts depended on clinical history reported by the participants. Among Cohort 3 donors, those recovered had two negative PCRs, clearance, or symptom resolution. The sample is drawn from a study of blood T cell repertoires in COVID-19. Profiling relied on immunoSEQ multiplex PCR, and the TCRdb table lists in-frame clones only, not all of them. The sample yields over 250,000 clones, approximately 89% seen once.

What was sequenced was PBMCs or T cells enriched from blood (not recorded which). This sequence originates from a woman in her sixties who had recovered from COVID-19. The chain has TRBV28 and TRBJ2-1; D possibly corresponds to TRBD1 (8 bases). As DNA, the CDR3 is TGTGCCAGCACACTACAGGGGGGGCCCTGGCAGTTCTTC. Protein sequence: CASTLQGGPWQFF. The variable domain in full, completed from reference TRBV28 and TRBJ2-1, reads DVKVTQSSRYLVKRTGEKVFLECVQDMDHENMFWYRQDPGLGLRLIYFSYDVKMKEKGDIPEGYSVSREKKERFSLILESASTNQTSMYLCASTLQGGPWQFFGPGTRLTVL.